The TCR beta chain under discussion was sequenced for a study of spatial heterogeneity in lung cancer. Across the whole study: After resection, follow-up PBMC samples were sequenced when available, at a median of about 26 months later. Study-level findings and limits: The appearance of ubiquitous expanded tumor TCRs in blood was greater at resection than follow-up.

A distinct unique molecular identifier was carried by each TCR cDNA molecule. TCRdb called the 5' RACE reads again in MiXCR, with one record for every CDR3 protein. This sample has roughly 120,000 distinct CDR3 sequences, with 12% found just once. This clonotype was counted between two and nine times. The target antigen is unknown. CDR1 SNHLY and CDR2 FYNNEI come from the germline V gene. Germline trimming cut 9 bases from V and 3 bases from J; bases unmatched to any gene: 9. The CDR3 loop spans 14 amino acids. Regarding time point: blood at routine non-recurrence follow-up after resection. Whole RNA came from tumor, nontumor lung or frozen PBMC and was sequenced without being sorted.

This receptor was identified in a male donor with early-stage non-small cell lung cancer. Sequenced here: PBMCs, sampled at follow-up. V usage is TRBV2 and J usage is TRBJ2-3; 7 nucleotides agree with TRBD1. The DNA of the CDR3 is TGTGCCAGGGTAAAGACAGGGACGACAGATACGCAGTATTTT. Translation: CARVKTGTTDTQYF.